A single sample is the source of the 9 T cell receptor beta chains below, sequenced in a study of cytomegalovirus exposure and HLA in healthy donors (dated by TCRdb to 2017 to 2019). The library was generated by the immunoSEQ multiplex PCR assay. For the multiplex PCR, a mixture combining 60 forward primers for TCR Vbeta segments and 13 reverse primers for TCR Jbeta segments was used. TCRdb retrieved this table from immuneACCESS and kept in-frame rearrangements only. Not all clones are present; in checked studies, unresolved V genes account for under half, and no reason is known for the remainder. The sample table holds about 78,000 clones, of which roughly three quarters were seen once. Around a quarter of the sample lies in the top ten. Material for sequencing was PBMCs. These receptors originate from a woman in her 50s in good health and CMV-seropositive.

The rearrangement uses TRBV7-8 and TRBJ2-1; possibly TRBD1 for D (6 bases). The V end lost 4 bases, the J end lost 5 bases, and 18 bases lay between the germline ends. This CDR3 has 16 amino acids. Germline lookup yields CDR1 SGHVS and CDR2 FQNEAQ. The CDR3 DNA follows: TGTGCCAGCAGCTCGAACAGGGTTCGGCTCCACAATGAGCAGTTCTTC. Translation: CASSSNRVRLHNEQFF. Full variable domain (outside the CDR3, taken from reference TRBV7-8 and TRBJ2-1): GAGVSQSPRYKVAKRGQDVALRCDPISGHVSLFWYQQALGQGPEFLTYFQNEAQLDKSGLPSDRFFAERPEGSVSTLKIQRTQQEDSAVYLCASSSNRVRLHNEQFFGPGTRLTVL.

The chain links TRBV30 to TRBJ1-1, with 9 bases fitting TRBD1. The J segment lost 0 bases and the V segment lost 1 base, leaving 3 bases of the junction unmatched. Per germline, CDR1 GTSNPN and CDR2 SVGIG (reference sequence). This CDR3 is 15 amino acids long. The CDR3 sequence is CAWSGGQGLNTEAFF. CDR3 nucleotide sequence: TGTGCCTGGAGTGGGGGACAGGGCTTGAACACTGAAGCTTTCTTT.

The chain recombines TRBV2 with TRBJ1-1; a possible D gene is TRBD1 (5 bases). V was shortened by 6 bases and J by 4 bases, with 15 bases between the two germline ends. CDR1 is SNHLY and CDR2 is FYNNEI in the germline V gene. CDR3 length: 14 amino acids. The CDR3 reads CASRPQASSTEAFF. Written as DNA, the CDR3 is TGTGCCAGCAGACCACAGGCTTCAAGCACTGAAGCTTTCTTT.

The V call is TRBV10-1, the J call TRBJ2-7, with D perhaps matching TRBD2 (5 bases). The CDR3 spans 15 residues. Germline V lookup: CDR1 WNHNN, CDR2 SYGVQD (reference sequence). Trimming took 6 bases from V and 0 from J, leaving 15 bases between them. The CDR3 spells CASSRRNGNSYEQYF. CDR3 bases: TGCGCCAGCAGCCGACGGAACGGGAACTCCTACGAGCAGTACTTC.

CDR3 nucleotides: TGCGCCAGCAGCTCGGCCGGACAGATCCATAATTCACCCCTCCACTTT. Translation: CASSSAGQIHNSPLHF. V usage is TRBV5-1 and J usage is TRBJ1-6; a possible D gene is TRBD1 (6 bases). The V gene lost 3 bases and the J gene lost 5 bases, with 15 bases spanning the gap. CDR3 length equals 16 residues. Germline CDR1 is SGHRS and CDR2 is YFSETQ.

The chain joins TRBV30 to TRBJ1-6, with D unclear. Trimming took 5 bases from V and 14 from J, leaving 25 bases between them. This CDR3 region has 15 residues. Germline CDR1 and CDR2: GTSNPN and SVGIG (reference sequence). CDR3 loop: CAWGQDWPYIGSLHF. In DNA form, the CDR3 reads TGTGCCTGGGGTCAAGACTGGCCATACATAGGATCCCTCCACTTT.

The chain uses TRBV5-1 and TRBJ1-1, with 11 bases lining up with TRBD1. Germline CDR1 reads SGHRS; CDR2 reads YFSETQ. The CDR3 extends over 16 amino acids. V was pared by 2 bases and J by 6 bases, with 9 bases of the junction left unmatched. CDR3 in DNA: TGCGCCAGCAGCTTAATTAGCGGACAGGGGGCTGCTGAAGCTTTCTTT. Translating it yields CASSLISGQGAAEAFF. The complete variable domain, with remaining parts taken from reference TRBV5-1 and TRBJ1-1, reads KAGVTQTPRYLIKTRGQQVTLSCSPISGHRSVSWYQQTPGQGLQFLFEYFSETQRNKGNFPGRFSGRQFSNSRSEMNVSTLELGDSALYLCASSLISGQGAAEAFFGQGTRLTVV.

This chain uses TRBV19 with TRBJ2-7; 7 bases match TRBD1. Germline V gene data show CDR1 as LNHDA and CDR2 as SQIVND (reference sequence). The V and J ends lost 7 bases and 2 bases, in that order; junction bases with no gene match: 11. The CDR3 is 15 amino acids. In nucleotides, the CDR3 is TGTGCCAGTATGGAAGGGGGCGCCGGGACCTACGAGCAGTACTTC. Its translation: CASMEGGAGTYEQYF.

The rearrangement uses TRBV19 and TRBJ1-1; a weak D match, TRBD1 (6 bases). This CDR3 is built from 13 residues. Trimming took 6 bases from V and 6 from J, leaving 14 bases between them. CDR1 LNHDA and CDR2 SQIVND come from the germline V gene (reference sequence). The CDR3: CASSHTGSPEAFF. The CDR3 DNA reads TGTGCCAGTAGCCATACAGGGTCCCCTGAAGCTTTCTTT. Full variable domain (rest looked up from reference TRBV19 and TRBJ1-1): DGGITQSPKYLFRKEGQNVTLSCEQNLNHDAMYWYRQDPGQGLRLIYYSQIVNDFQKGDIAEGYSVSREKKESFPLTVTSAQKNPTAFYLCASSHTGSPEAFFGQGTRLTVV.